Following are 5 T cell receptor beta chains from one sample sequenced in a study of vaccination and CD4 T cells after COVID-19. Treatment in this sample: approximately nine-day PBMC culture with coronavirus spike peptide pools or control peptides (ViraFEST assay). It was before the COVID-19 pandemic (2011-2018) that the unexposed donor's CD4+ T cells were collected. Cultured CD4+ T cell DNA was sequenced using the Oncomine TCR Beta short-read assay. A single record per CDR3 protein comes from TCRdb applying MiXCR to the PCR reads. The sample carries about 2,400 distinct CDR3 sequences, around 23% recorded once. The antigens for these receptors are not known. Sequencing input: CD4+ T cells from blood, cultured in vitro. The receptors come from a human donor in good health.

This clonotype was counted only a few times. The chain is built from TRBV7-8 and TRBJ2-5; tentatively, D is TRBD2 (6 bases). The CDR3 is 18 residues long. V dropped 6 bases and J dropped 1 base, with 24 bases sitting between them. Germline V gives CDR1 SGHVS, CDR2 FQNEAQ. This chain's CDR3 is CASSTRAGERLVQETQYF. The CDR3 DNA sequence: TGTGCCAGCAGTACAAGGGCCGGGGAAAGACTAGTCCAAGAGACCCAGTACTTC. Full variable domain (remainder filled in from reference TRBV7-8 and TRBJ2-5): GAGVSQSPRYKVAKRGQDVALRCDPISGHVSLFWYQQALGQGPEFLTYFQNEAQLDKSGLPSDRFFAERPEGSVSTLKIQRTQQEDSAVYLCASSTRAGERLVQETQYFGPGTRLLVL.

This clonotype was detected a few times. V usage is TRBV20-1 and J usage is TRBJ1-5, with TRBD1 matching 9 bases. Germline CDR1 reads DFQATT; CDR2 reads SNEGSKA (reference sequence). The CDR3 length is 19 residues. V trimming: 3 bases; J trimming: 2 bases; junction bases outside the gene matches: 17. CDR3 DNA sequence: TGCAGTGCTAGTCCCGGGACAGGGTTGTTGTTGTTAGGCAATCAGCCCCAGCATTTT. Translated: CSASPGTGLLLLGNQPQHF.

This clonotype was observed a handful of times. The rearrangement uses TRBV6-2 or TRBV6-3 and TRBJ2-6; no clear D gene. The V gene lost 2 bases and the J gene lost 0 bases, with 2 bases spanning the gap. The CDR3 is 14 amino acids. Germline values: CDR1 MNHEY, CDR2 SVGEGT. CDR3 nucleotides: TGTGCCAGCAGTTACGGCTCTGGGGCCAACGTCCTGACTTTC. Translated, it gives CASSYGSGANVLTF.

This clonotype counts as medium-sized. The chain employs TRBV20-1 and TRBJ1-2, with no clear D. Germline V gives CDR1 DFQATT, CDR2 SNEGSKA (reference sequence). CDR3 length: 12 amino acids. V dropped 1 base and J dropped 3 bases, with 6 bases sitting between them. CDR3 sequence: CSARVGDYGYTF. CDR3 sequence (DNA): TGCAGTGCTAGAGTCGGGGACTATGGCTACACCTTC.

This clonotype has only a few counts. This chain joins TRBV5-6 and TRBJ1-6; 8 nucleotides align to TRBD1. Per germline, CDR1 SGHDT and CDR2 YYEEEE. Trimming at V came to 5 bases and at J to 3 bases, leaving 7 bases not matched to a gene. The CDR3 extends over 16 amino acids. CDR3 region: CASRSTGGSYNSPLHF. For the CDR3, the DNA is TGTGCCAGCAGGTCTACAGGGGGGAGCTATAATTCACCCCTCCACTTT.